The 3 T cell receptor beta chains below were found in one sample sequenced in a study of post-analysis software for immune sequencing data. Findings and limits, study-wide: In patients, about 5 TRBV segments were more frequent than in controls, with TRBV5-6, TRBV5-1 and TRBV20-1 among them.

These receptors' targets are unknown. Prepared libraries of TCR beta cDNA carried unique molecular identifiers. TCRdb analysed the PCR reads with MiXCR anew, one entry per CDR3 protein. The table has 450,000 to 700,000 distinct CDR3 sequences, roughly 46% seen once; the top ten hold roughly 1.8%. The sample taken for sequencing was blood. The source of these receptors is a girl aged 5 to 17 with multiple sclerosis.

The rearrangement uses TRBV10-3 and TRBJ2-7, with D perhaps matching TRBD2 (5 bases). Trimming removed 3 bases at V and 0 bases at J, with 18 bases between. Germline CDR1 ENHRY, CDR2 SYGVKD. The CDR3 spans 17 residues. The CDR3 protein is CAISDPFRGSSSYEQYF. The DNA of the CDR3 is TGTGCCATCAGTGACCCCTTCCGAGGGTCAAGCTCCTACGAGCAGTACTTC.

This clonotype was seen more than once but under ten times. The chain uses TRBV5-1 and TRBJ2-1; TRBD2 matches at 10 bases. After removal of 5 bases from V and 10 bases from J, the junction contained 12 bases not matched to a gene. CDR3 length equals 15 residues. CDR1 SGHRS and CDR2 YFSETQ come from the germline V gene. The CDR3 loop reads CASRDGAGGPPEQFF. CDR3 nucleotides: TGCGCCAGCAGAGACGGAGCGGGAGGGCCTCCCGAGCAGTTCTTC.

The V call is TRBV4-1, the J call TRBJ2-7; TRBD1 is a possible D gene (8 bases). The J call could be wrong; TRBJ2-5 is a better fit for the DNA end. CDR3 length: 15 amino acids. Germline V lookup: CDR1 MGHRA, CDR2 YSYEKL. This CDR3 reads CASSPRTGREETQYF. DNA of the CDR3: TGCGCCAGCAGCCCGAGGACAGGGAGGGAAGAGACCCAGTACTTC.